The 12 T cell receptor beta chains below come from one sample, sequenced in a study of regulatory T cells in long-lasting Graves disease. Building the TCR beta libraries relied on iRepertoire HTBI primers, and CDR3 regions underwent Arm-PCR. TCRdb recomputed calls from the multiplex PCR reads with MiXCR, one row per CDR3 protein. This table holds around 400,000 distinct CDR3 sequences, about 15% found once. Time point noted: newly diagnosed GD, antithyroid drugs for less than 3 months. Extracted PBMC RNA gave rise to the TCR library. Separately, the same data were catalogued under a study of T cells in Graves' hyperthyroidism and ophthalmopathy.

Sequencing was performed on peripheral blood mononuclear cells (PBMCs), taken at new diagnosis, from a patient treated with antithyroid drugs. All receptors come from a woman between 40 and 50 years old with Graves disease.

The DNA of the CDR3 is TGTGCCAGCAACAGCGACAGAAACACTGAAGCTTTCTTT. It specifies CASNSDRNTEAFF. The rearrangement links TRBV12-3 or TRBV12-4 to TRBJ1-1, with a weak D call TRBD1 (5 bases). V shed 7 bases and J shed 2 bases, with 11 bases lying between them. This CDR3 has 13 residues.

Many counts were recorded for this clonotype. This chain connects TRBV7-9 to TRBJ1-2; 9 bases align to TRBD1. Trimming cost V 0 bases and J 4 bases; bases outside gene matches: 6. The CDR3 extends over 16 amino acids. Germline CDR1 is SEHNR and CDR2 is FQNEAQ (reference sequence). CDR3 sequence reads: CASSLAPGQGPYGYTF. CDR3 coding DNA: TGTGCCAGCAGCTTAGCGCCGGGACAGGGTCCCTATGGCTACACCTTC.

The chain couples TRBV28 to TRBJ2-2; 8 bases line up with TRBD2. Germline CDR1 and CDR2: MDHEN and SYDVKM. The CDR3 totals 18 residues. V lost 5 bases and J lost 3; bases outside the gene matches: 14. CDR3 protein: CASSPWTSPGGDTGELFF. CDR3 nucleotide sequence: TGTGCCAGCAGTCCATGGACTAGCCCCGGAGGGGACACCGGGGAGCTGTTTTTT. The variable domain in full, with the rest retrieved from reference TRBV28 and TRBJ2-2, is DVKVTQSSRYLVKRTGEKVFLECVQDMDHENMFWYRQDPGLGLRLIYFSYDVKMKEKGDIPEGYSVSREKKERFSLILESASTNQTSMYLCASSPWTSPGGDTGELFFGEGSRLTVL.

As for this clonotype: A far larger clone is off by one base, so a read error is likely. The V gene is TRBV11-2, the J gene TRBJ1-1, with D possibly being TRBD2 (5 bases). The J call could be wrong; TRBJ2-3 is a better fit for the DNA end. This CDR3 has 14 amino acids. Germline V gene data show CDR1 as SGHAT and CDR2 as FQNNGV. This CDR3 is CASSPGIALNTQYF. The CDR3 coding sequence is TGTGCCAGCAGCCCCGGAATAGCGCTCAATACGCAGTATTTT.

This clonotype has at least ten counts. The chain uses TRBV28 and TRBJ1-1; D gene ambiguous. Trimming took 6 bases from V and 5 from J, leaving 13 bases between them. Germline CDR1 and CDR2: MDHEN and SYDVKM. The CDR3 runs 13 residues. CDR3 region: CASSFRRNTEAFF. In DNA, the CDR3 is TGTGCCAGCAGCTTCCGACGGAATACTGAAGCTTTCTTT.

Only a few counts were recorded for this clonotype. The V call is TRBV5-8, the J call TRBJ2-3, with D possibly called TRBD1 or TRBD2 (5 bases each). Trimming stripped 4 bases from V and 1 base from J, with 13 bases between. Germline V gene sequence: CDR1 SGHTS, CDR2 YDEGEE. The CDR3 consists of 15 residues. CDR3: CASSTRDVGTDTQYF. CDR3 in DNA: TGTGCCAGCAGCACCCGGGACGTGGGCACAGATACGCAGTATTTT.

Only a few counts were recorded for this clonotype. The J gene is TRBJ2-7, the V gene TRBV3-1; no clear D. The CDR3 runs to 12 residues. Looked up from germline, CDR1 is LGHDT and CDR2 is YNNKEL (reference sequence). With 3 bases removed from V and 5 bases from J, the gap between germline ends came to 8 bases. The CDR3 spells CASSHRIHEQYF. The CDR3 DNA sequence: TGTGCCAGCAGCCACCGTATACACGAGCAGTACTTC.

Ten or more counts support this clonotype. The chain employs TRBV30 and TRBJ2-7; tentatively, D is TRBD2 (6 bases). The V end lost 1 base, the J end lost 9 bases, and 10 bases lay between the germline ends. The CDR3 loop spans 11 amino acids. The germline V gene has CDR1 GTSNPN and CDR2 SVGIG (reference sequence). This CDR3 reads CAWSDQGGQYF. DNA for the CDR3: TGTGCCTGGAGTGATCAGGGAGGGCAGTACTTC.

J is TRBJ2-1 and V is TRBV5-6; 11 bases are a match to TRBD2. V lost 4 bases to trimming and J lost 4 bases; unmatched junction nucleotides: 13. This CDR3 has 18 amino acids. Germline V lookup: CDR1 SGHDT, CDR2 YYEEEE. CDR3 sequence reads: CASSLIRQLAGGYNEQFF. In nucleotides, the CDR3 is TGTGCCAGCAGCCTAATACGCCAGCTAGCGGGAGGATACAATGAGCAGTTCTTC.

The sample holds a few counts of this clonotype. The chain carries TRBV20-1 and TRBJ2-7; weak D call: TRBD2 (5 bases). V lost 6 bases, J lost 2 bases, and 20 bases lay in between. Germline values: CDR1 DFQATT, CDR2 SNEGSKA (reference sequence). There are 15 residues in the CDR3. The CDR3 coding sequence is TGCAGTGCGCCAACGGAGGACTCGCCTACCTACGAGCAGTACTTC. Translating it yields CSAPTEDSPTYEQYF.

The chain joins TRBV3-1 to TRBJ2-7; TRBD2 agrees at 8 bases. The CDR3 is 19 residues long. From germline, CDR1 is LGHDT and CDR2 YNNKEL (reference sequence). The V and J ends lost 1 base and 0 bases, in that order; junction bases with no gene match: 14. Here the CDR3 reads CASSQGPRGQGTSSYEQYF. CDR3 DNA sequence: TGTGCCAGCAGCCAAGGTCCTAGGGGTCAGGGGACTAGCTCCTACGAGCAGTACTTC.

Ten or more counts support this clonotype. The chain recombines TRBV6-5 with TRBJ1-4; 12 bases map to TRBD1. The CDR3 totals 19 residues. The V gene end was trimmed by 4 bases and the J gene end by 1 base; junction bases not matched to a gene: 10. CDR1 is MNHEY, CDR2 SVGAGI, per germline. CDR3 DNA sequence: TGTGCCAGCAGTTCCCGAAGAGGGACAGGGGGCGGAACTAATGAAAAACTGTTTTTT. Its protein product is CASSSRRGTGGGTNEKLFF.